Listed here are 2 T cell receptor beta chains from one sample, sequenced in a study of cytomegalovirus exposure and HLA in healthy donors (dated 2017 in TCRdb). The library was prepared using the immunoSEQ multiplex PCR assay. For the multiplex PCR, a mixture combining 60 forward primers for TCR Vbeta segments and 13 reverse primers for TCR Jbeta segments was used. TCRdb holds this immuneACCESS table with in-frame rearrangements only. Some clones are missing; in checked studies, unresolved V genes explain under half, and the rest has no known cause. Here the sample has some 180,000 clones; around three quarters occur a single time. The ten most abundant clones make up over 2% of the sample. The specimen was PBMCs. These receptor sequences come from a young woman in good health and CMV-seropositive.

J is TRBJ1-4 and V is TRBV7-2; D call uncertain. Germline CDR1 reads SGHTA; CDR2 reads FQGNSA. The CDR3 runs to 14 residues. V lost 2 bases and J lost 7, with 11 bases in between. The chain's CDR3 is CASSLNLLSEKLFF. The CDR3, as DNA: TGTGCCAGCAGCTTAAATCTGTTGAGTGAAAAACTGTTTTTT.

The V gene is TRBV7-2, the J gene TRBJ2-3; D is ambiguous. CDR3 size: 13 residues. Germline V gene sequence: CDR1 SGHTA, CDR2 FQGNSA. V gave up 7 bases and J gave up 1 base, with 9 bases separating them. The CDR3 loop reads CASNLGRTDTQYF. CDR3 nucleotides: TGTGCCAGCAATCTGGGCCGCACAGATACGCAGTATTTT.